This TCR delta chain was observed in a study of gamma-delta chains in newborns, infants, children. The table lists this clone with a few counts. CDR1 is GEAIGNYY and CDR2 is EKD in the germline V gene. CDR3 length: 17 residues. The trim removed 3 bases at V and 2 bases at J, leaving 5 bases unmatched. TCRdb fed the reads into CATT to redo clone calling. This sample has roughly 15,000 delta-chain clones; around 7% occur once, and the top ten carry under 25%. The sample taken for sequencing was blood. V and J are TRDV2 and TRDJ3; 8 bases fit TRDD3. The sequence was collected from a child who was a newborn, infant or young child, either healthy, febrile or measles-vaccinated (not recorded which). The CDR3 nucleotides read TGTGCCTGTGACCCTGGGGGAAGGACCTGGGACACCCGACAGATGTTTTTC. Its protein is CACDPGGRTWDTRQMFF.